This T cell receptor (beta chain) emerged from a study of blood T cells in healthy people across ages. The use of a sample-barcoded 5' primer and a J-beta primer mix characterized a second PCR of roughly 6 to 12 cycles. Each CDR3 protein gets one entry after TCRdb re-called the 5' RACE reads with MiXCR. Here the sample spans about 590,000 distinct CDR3 sequences, less than 35% being singletons. This clonotype occurred many times. The CDR3 totals 16 residues. The V gene's germline CDR1 is MNHEY and CDR2 SMNVEV (reference sequence). V lost 3 bases and J 2 bases, leaving 15 bases between the germline ends.

The chain is built from TRBV27 and TRBJ2-3; TRBD2 might be the D (6 bases). The receptor's source is a woman of 80 years or more in good health. Sample: blood. The CDR3 is CASSFAGYLPTDTQYF. The CDR3 bases are TGTGCCAGCAGTTTTGCGGGGTACCTCCCCACAGATACGCAGTATTTT.